A single sample is the source of the 26 T cell receptor beta chains below, sequenced in a study of glioma-infiltrating T cells after dendritic cell vaccination. Assay used: immunoSEQ multiplex PCR; TCRdb lists only in-frame clones, some missing. The sample records 20,000 to 25,000 clones, approximately 85% being singletons. The sample here was blood, taken before dendritic cell vaccination. The receptors stem from a human donor with glioblastoma.

The CDR3 protein is CASRYGENQPQHF. CDR3 DNA: TGTGCCAGCAGGTACGGAGAAAATCAGCCCCAGCATTTT. The V and J genes are TRBV7-2 and TRBJ1-5; D is uncertain. The CDR3 spans 13 residues. Germline values: CDR1 SGHTA, CDR2 FQGNSA. Trimming cost V 6 bases and J 4 bases, with 10 bases left between them.

The chain uses TRBV18 and TRBJ2-7; possibly TRBD1 for D (7 bases). Germline V lookup: CDR1 KGHSH, CDR2 LQKENI. The CDR3 is 16 residues long. V was cut by 4 bases and J by 4 bases, with 20 bases left in between. The CDR3 DNA reads as TGTGCCAGCTCACAGGGAGGAGGGGGCGCGAGTTACGAGCAGTACTTC. Its translation: CASSQGGGGASYEQYF.

This clone was observed once. This chain uses TRBV10-3 with TRBJ2-2; 10 nucleotides align to TRBD1. The CDR3 length is 16 residues. Trimming took 6 bases from V and 7 from J; bases not matched to a gene: 11. Germline values: CDR1 ENHRY, CDR2 SYGVKD. The CDR3 region is CAIRTTGTGVNGELFF. In nucleotides, the CDR3 is TGTGCCATCAGAACAACCGGGACAGGGGTTAACGGGGAGCTGTTTTTT.

The J gene is TRBJ2-7, the V gene TRBV9; TRBD1 aligns across 7 bases. The V segment lost 3 bases and the J segment 7 bases; nucleotides outside the gene matches: 13. CDR1 SGDLS and CDR2 YYNGEE come from the germline V gene. The CDR3 covers 15 residues. The CDR3: CASSASGTGDREQYF. CDR3 nucleotide sequence: TGTGCCAGCAGCGCATCGGGTACAGGGGACCGGGAGCAGTACTTC.

As DNA, the CDR3 is TGTGCCAGCAGCGTAGGGACTAGCGGGAGTAAGACCCAGTACTTC. Translation gives CASSVGTSGSKTQYF. The chain carries TRBV9 and TRBJ2-5; TRBD2 matches at 13 bases. This CDR3 comprises 15 residues. Germline CDR1 reads SGDLS; CDR2 reads YYNGEE. The ends lost 0 bases at V and 6 bases at J; junction bases unmatched: 2. Complete variable domain (other parts from reference TRBV9 and TRBJ2-5): DSGVTQTPKHLITATGQRVTLRCSPRSGDLSVYWYQQSLDQGLQFLIQYYNGEERAKGNILERFSAQQFPDLHSELNLSSLELGDSALYFCASSVGTSGSKTQYFGPGTRLLVL.

The V and J genes are TRBV30 and TRBJ1-3; 8 bases match TRBD1. The CDR3 spans 12 residues. Germline V gene data show CDR1 as GTSNPN and CDR2 as SVGIG (reference sequence). V dropped 5 bases and J dropped 10; count of bases not matched to a gene: 7. Here the CDR3 DNA reads TGTGCCTGGGACAGGGGAGTACAAACCATATATTTT. It encodes CAWDRGVQTIYF.

The rearrangement uses TRBV21-1 and TRBJ2-5; TRBD1 reflects the table's D call only, with no check against the DNA. TRBV21-1 is reported as a pseudogene. The CDR3 has 14 residues. The CDR3 region is CASTKDRGGETQYF. CDR3 nucleotides: TGTGCCAGCACCAAGGACAGGGGTGGGGAGACCCAGTACTTC.

The chain joins TRBV7-9 to TRBJ2-7; D is ambiguous. V dropped 1 base and J dropped 2 bases, with 3 bases sitting between them. CDR1 is SEHNR, CDR2 FQNEAQ, per germline (reference sequence). The CDR3 covers 12 residues. CDR3 amino acids: CASSLDTYEQYF. CDR3 nucleotide sequence: TGTGCCAGCAGCTTAGATACCTACGAGCAGTACTTC. Using reference TRBV7-9 and TRBJ2-7 for the parts outside the CDR3, the full variable domain is DTGVSQNPRHKITKRGQNVTFRCDPISEHNRLYWYRQTLGQGPEFLTYFQNEAQLEKSRLLSDRFSAERPKGSFSTLEIQRTEQGDSAMYLCASSLDTYEQYFGPGTRLTVT.

J is TRBJ1-4 and V is TRBV28, with D hard to call. The V gene's germline CDR1 is MDHEN and CDR2 SYDVKM. CDR3 length: 13 amino acids. The V end lost 2 bases, the J end lost 6 bases, and 7 bases lay between the germline ends. The CDR3 DNA reads TGTGCCAGCAGTTTAGGTCAGGATGAAAAACTGTTTTTT. Translating gives CASSLGQDEKLFF.

This chain connects TRBV28 to TRBJ2-7; 7 bases fit TRBD2. This CDR3 is built from 15 residues. Germline V CDR1 and CDR2: MDHEN, SYDVKM. With 10 bases clipped from V and 2 bases from J, the junction kept 14 bases outside the gene matches. CDR3 sequence reads: CATLERERGTYEQYF. As DNA, the CDR3 is TGTGCCACCCTGGAGCGGGAAAGGGGTACCTACGAGCAGTACTTC.

V is TRBV7-2 and J is TRBJ1-1; maybe TRBD1 (5 bases). The V gene lost 1 base and the J gene lost 2 bases, with 8 bases spanning the gap. Germline CDR1 and CDR2: SGHTA and FQGNSA. CDR3 length: 14 residues. CDR3 loop: CASSLGTRNTEAFF. The CDR3 nucleotides read TGTGCCAGCAGCTTAGGGACACGAAACACTGAAGCTTTCTTT.

This clone was seen more than once but under ten times. J is TRBJ2-5 and V is TRBV29-1; D remains ambiguous. Germline V CDR1 and CDR2: SQVTM, ANQGSEA. This CDR3 is built from 12 residues. V dropped 6 bases and J dropped 4 bases, with 12 bases sitting between them. CDR3 sequence reads: CSVKTDLETQYF. Here the CDR3 DNA reads TGCAGCGTCAAAACAGATTTAGAGACCCAGTACTTC.

This clone was detected only a few times. The V gene is TRBV6-5, the J gene TRBJ1-1; D uncertain. CDR1 and CDR2 from the germline V gene are MNHEY and SVGAGI. The CDR3 consists of 13 residues. Trimming shortened V by 2 bases and J by 1 base, and 5 bases separated the two germline ends. CDR3 protein: CASSYGGNTEAFF. As DNA, the CDR3 is TGTGCCAGCAGTTACGGCGGGAACACTGAAGCTTTCTTT.

The chain couples TRBV9 to TRBJ2-5; 14 bases are a match to TRBD2. This CDR3 has 17 amino acids. V gave up 6 bases and J gave up 4 bases; unmatched junction bases: 11. CDR1 is SGDLS, CDR2 YYNGEE, per germline. The CDR3 loop is CASTSTSGRALPETQYF. The CDR3 coding sequence is TGTGCCAGCACTTCGACTAGCGGGAGGGCCCTCCCAGAGACCCAGTACTTC.

This chain links TRBV25-1 with TRBJ2-7; maybe TRBD2 (5 bases). The V end lost 0 bases, the J end lost 4 bases, and 7 bases lay between the germline ends. Germline CDR1 is MGHDK and CDR2 is SYGVNS. The CDR3 has 13 amino acids. CDR3 nucleotide sequence: TGTGCCAGCAGTGAATACGGAGGATACGAGCAGTACTTC. It is translated as CASSEYGGYEQYF.

V gene TRBV18 combines with J gene TRBJ1-2, with D hard to call. Trimming took 6 bases from V and 5 from J, leaving 13 bases between them. The V gene's germline CDR1 is KGHSH and CDR2 LQKENI. This CDR3 has 13 amino acids. In DNA, the CDR3 is TGTGCCAGCTCCCCGGGAGACTATTATGGCTACACCTTC. Translated: CASSPGDYYGYTF.

V usage is TRBV5-5 and J usage is TRBJ1-1, with TRBD1 identical over 7 bases. V lost 2 bases to trimming and J lost 1 base; unmatched junction nucleotides: 5. This CDR3 contains 15 residues. Germline V CDR1 and CDR2: SGHKS, YYEKEE (reference sequence). This CDR3 is CASSFNRGRNTEAFF. CDR3 bases: TGTGCCAGCAGCTTCAACAGGGGTCGGAACACTGAAGCTTTCTTT.

This chain joins TRBV5-8 and TRBJ2-5, with D perhaps TRBD1 (6 bases). The DNA matches TRBJ2-7 better at its end, which makes the J call doubtful. The germline gives CDR1 SGHTS, CDR2 YDEGEE. The length of the CDR3 is 14 residues. The CDR3 bases are TGTGCCAGCAGCTTGGAGGGACATTTCTACGAGCAGTACTTC. It yields the protein CASSLEGHFYEQYF.

This chain joins TRBV19 and TRBJ2-1; 10 bases match TRBD1. The CDR3 is 15 amino acids. Germline CDR1 is LNHDA and CDR2 is SQIVND (reference sequence). Trimming took 4 bases from V and 4 from J; bases not matched to a gene: 4. The chain's CDR3 is CASSNPGQGYNEQFF. Here the CDR3 DNA reads TGTGCCAGTAGTAATCCGGGACAGGGGTACAATGAGCAGTTCTTC.

The chain recombines TRBV14 with TRBJ2-3; 9 bases align to TRBD1. This CDR3 is 16 amino acids long. Per the germline V gene, CDR1 is SGHDN and CDR2 is FVKESK. V shed 2 bases and J 3 bases; nucleotides not matched to a gene: 6. CDR3 DNA: TGTGCCAGCAGCCAACGGGACAGGGTTTCTACAGATACGCAGTATTTT. Amino acid sequence: CASSQRDRVSTDTQYF.

The J gene is TRBJ2-7, the V gene TRBV15, with TRBD2 matching over 8 bases. Germline V CDR1 and CDR2: LNHNV, YYDKDF (reference sequence). This CDR3 region has 14 residues. Losses at the gene ends were 0 bases for V and 6 bases for J; bases not matched to a gene: 4. The CDR3 nucleotides read TGTGCCACCAGCAGAGATTTGCGGGAGGTCGAGCAGTACTTC. Its translation is CATSRDLREVEQYF.

The gene calls are TRBV7-3 and TRBJ2-2; 8 nucleotides align to TRBD2. The CDR3 contains 15 residues. Looked up from germline, CDR1 is SGHTA and CDR2 is FQGTGA. With V trimmed by 7 bases and J by 7 bases, 11 bases remained unmatched. The CDR3 region is CASILGLVKRGELFF. The CDR3 DNA reads as TGTGCCAGCATCCTGGGACTAGTTAAACGCGGGGAGCTGTTTTTT.

The table lists this clone with a few counts. The chain combines TRBV9 with TRBJ2-7, with 10 bases fitting TRBD1. The germline gives CDR1 SGDLS, CDR2 YYNGEE. J gave up 2 bases and V 6 bases, and 5 bases lay outside the gene matches. The CDR3 length is 14 residues. DNA of the CDR3: TGTGCCAGCAACCGACAGGGGGCTCCCTACGAGCAGTACTTC. Protein sequence: CASNRQGAPYEQYF.

The V gene is TRBV6-5, the J gene TRBJ1-1, with 9 bases identical to TRBD1. Germline trimming cut 6 bases from V and 6 bases from J; bases unmatched to any gene: 11. The CDR3 is 15 amino acids. The V gene's germline CDR1 is MNHEY and CDR2 SVGAGI. In nucleotides, the CDR3 is TGTGCCAGCAGCCCCCCCAGGACAGGGGCTCCTGAAGCTTTCTTT. Protein: CASSPPRTGAPEAFF.

This clone has only one observation. The gene calls are TRBV5-1 and TRBJ1-2; 8 nucleotides line up with TRBD1. In germline, CDR1 is SGHRS, CDR2 YFSETQ. V dropped 2 bases and J dropped 1; count of bases not matched to a gene: 1. The CDR3 contains 14 residues. The CDR3 sequence: CASSLGQGNYGYTF. The CDR3, as DNA: TGCGCCAGCAGCTTAGGACAGGGTAACTATGGCTACACCTTC.

The chain employs TRBV30 and TRBJ1-3; D not resolved. Germline V CDR1 and CDR2: GTSNPN, SVGIG (reference sequence). This CDR3 spans 13 amino acids. The V gene lost 5 bases and the J gene lost 2 bases, with 10 bases spanning the gap. The CDR3 DNA follows: TGTGCCTGGGGCAAGAGGGCTGGAAACACCATATATTTT. It is translated as CAWGKRAGNTIYF.